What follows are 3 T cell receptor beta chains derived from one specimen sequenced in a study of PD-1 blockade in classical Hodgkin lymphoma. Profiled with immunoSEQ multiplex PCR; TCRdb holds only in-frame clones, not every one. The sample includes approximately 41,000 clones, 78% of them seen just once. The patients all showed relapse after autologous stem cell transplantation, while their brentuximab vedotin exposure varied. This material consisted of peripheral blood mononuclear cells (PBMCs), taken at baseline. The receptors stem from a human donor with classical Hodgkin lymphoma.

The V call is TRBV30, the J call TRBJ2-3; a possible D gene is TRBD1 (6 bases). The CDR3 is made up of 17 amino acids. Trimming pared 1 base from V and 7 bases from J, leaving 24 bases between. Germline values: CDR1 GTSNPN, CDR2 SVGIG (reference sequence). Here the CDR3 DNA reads TGTGCCTGGAGTGGAAGGACAGCGTCTCTCCCTCAGAATACGCAGTATTTT. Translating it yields CAWSGRTASLPQNTQYF.

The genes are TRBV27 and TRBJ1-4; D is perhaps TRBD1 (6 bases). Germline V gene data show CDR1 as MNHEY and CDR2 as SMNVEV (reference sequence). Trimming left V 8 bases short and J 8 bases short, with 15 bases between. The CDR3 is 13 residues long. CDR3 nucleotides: TGTGCCAGCGGGGACATAGGTCCCGAAAAACTGTTTTTT. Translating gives CASGDIGPEKLFF.

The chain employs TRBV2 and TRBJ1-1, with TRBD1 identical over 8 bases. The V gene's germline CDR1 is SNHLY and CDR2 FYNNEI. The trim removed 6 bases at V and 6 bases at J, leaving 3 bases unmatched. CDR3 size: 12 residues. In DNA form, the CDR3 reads TGTGCCAGCAGGTTACAGGGGGCTGAAGCTTTCTTT. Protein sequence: CASRLQGAEAFF.